The entry that follows covers one T cell receptor beta chain sequence. The CDR3 loop spans 17 amino acids. Germline assignment: CDR1 KGHDR and CDR2 SFDVKD. Trimming removed 2 bases from V and 0 bases from J; junction bases left unmatched: 7. In the original workflow: By means of reference gene primer amplification, nucleated cell counts were estimated. The repertoire was sequenced with immunoSEQ multiplex PCR; TCRdb's copy has only in-frame clones and lacks some. The DNA gave D and trimming, while V, J and clone size come from that table. The sample shows about 230,000 clones, approximately 84% of them seen only once. This sample is part of a study of blood T cell repertoires in COVID-19. About the research overall: Sites across the United States, Italy and Spain contributed samples from acute and convalescent COVID-19. Sources were T cells, B-cell-depleted T cells, or PBMCs; the material itself was cDNA or gDNA.

Sequences were obtained from peripheral blood. The chain couples TRBV24-1 to TRBJ2-3; 7 nucleotides line up with TRBD1. The receptor's source is a middle-aged man with acute or convalescent COVID-19. Here the CDR3 reads CATSDSRQGPSTDTQYF. The CDR3 DNA reads TGTGCCACCAGTGATTCTCGACAGGGTCCTAGCACAGATACGCAGTATTTT.